The text below deals with one T cell receptor beta chain. Sequenced by immunoSEQ multiplex PCR; TCRdb stores in-frame clones only, minus some. The profile shows about 76,000 clones, around nine tenths of them singletons. These data belong to a study of control samples from healthy donors and cancer patients. Germline loops: CDR1 MNHEY, CDR2 SMNVEV (reference sequence). CDR3 length: 16 residues. V lost 6 bases, J lost 5 bases, and 12 bases stayed unmatched. The sequence was obtained from a woman in her forties or fifties with colorectal cancer. The V gene is TRBV27, the J gene TRBJ1-5, with 8 nucleotides matching TRBD1. The sample comprised PBMCs. The CDR3 sequence: CASSYSGGAKDQPQHF. DNA for the CDR3: TGTGCCAGCAGCTATTCAGGGGGCGCGAAGGATCAGCCCCAGCATTTT.